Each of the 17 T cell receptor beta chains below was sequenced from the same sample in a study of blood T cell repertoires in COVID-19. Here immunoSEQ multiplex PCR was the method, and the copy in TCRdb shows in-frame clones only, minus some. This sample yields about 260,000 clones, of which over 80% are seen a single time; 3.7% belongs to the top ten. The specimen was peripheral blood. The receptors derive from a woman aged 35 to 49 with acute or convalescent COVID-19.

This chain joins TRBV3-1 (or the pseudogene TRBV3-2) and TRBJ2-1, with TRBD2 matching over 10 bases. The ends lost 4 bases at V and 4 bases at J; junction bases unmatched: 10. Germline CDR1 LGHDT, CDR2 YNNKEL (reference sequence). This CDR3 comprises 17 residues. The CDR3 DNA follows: TGTGCCAGCAGCCCTTCCTTGCTAGCGGGGGTTTACAATGAGCAGTTCTTC. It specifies CASSPSLLAGVYNEQFF.

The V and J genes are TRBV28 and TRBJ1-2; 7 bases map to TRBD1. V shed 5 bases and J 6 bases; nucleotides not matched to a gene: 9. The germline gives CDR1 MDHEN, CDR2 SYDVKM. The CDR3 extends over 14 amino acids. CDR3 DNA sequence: TGTGCCAGCAGTCAGGGACAGATATCCAATGGCTACACCTTC. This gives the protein CASSQGQISNGYTF.

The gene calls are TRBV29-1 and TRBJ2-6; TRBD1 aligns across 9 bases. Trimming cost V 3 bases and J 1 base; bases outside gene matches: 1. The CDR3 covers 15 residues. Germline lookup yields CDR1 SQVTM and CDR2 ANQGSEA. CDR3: CSVEGQGSGANVLTF. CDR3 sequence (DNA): TGCAGCGTTGAGGGACAGGGTTCTGGGGCCAACGTCCTGACTTTC. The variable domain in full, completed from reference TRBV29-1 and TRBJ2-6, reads SAVISQKPSRDICQRGTSLTIQCQVDSQVTMMFWYRQQPGQSLTLIATANQGSEATYESGFVIDKFPISRPNLTFSTLTVSNMSPEDSSIYLCSVEGQGSGANVLTFGAGSRLTVL.

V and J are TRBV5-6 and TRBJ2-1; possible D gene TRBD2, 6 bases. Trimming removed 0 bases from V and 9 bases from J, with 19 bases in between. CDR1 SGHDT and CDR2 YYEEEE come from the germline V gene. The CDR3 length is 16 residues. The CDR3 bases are TGTGCCAGCAGCTTGGCCTTGATGGAGGGGTTAGGTGAGCAGTTCTTC. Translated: CASSLALMEGLGEQFF.

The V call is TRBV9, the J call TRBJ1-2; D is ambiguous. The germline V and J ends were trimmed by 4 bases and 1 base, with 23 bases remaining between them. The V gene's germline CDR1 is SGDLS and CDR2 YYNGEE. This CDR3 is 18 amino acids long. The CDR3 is CASSPVERIREVNYGYTF. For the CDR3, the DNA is TGTGCCAGCAGCCCCGTTGAGAGGATCCGGGAGGTTAACTATGGCTACACCTTC.

This CDR3 is CASNPHRAAYSNQPQHF. The CDR3 DNA reads as TGTGCCAGTAACCCCCACAGGGCGGCCTATAGCAATCAGCCCCAGCATTTT. The rearrangement links TRBV19 to TRBJ1-5; maybe TRBD1 (6 bases). The CDR3 totals 17 residues. Germline V gene lookup returns CDR1 LNHDA and CDR2 SQIVND (reference sequence). V lost 7 bases and J lost 0, with 19 bases in between.

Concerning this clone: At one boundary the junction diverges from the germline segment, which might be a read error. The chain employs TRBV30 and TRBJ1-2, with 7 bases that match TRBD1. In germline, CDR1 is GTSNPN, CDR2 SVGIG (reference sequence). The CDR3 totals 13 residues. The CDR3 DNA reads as TGTGCCTGGAGTCTGGCCGGGACAGCCACATCCCACTTC. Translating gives CAWSLAGTATSHF.

The CDR3 here is CASSQGRNQPQHF. In nucleotides, the CDR3 is TGTGCCAGCAGTCAGGGCAGAAATCAGCCCCAGCATTTT. The chain recombines TRBV21-1 with TRBJ1-5; the tabulated D call, TRBD1, remains unverified against the DNA. TRBV21-1 is listed as a pseudogene. CDR3 length: 13 amino acids.

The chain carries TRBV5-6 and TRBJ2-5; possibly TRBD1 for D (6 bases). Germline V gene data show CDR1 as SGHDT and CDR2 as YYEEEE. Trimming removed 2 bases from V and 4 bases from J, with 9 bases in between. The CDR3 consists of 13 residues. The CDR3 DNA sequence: TGTGCCAGCAGCTTTACAGGGCCAGAGACCCAGTACTTC. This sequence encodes CASSFTGPETQYF.

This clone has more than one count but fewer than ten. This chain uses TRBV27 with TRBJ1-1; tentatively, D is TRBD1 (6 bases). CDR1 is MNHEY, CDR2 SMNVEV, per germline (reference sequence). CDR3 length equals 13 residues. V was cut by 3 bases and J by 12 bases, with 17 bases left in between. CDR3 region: CASSLRGRGLTFF. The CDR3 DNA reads TGTGCCAGCAGTTTGAGGGGGAGAGGTTTAACTTTCTTT.

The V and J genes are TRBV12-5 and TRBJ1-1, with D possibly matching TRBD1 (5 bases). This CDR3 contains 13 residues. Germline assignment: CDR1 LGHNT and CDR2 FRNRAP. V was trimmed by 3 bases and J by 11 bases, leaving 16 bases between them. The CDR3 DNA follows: TGTGCTAGTGGTTTTGCCCGGAGGGGATATGCTTTCTTT. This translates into CASGFARRGYAFF. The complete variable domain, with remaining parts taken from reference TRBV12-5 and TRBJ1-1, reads DARVTQTPRHKVTEMGQEVTMRCQPILGHNTVFWYRQTMMQGLELLAYFRNRAPLDDSGMPKDRFSAEMPDATLATLKIQPSEPRDSAVYFCASGFARRGYAFFGQGTRLTVV.

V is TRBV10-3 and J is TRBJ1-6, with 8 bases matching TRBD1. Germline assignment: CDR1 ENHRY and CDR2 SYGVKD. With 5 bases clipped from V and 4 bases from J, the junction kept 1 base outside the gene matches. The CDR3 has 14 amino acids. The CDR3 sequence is CAISQGAYNSPLHF. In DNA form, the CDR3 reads TGTGCCATCAGTCAGGGGGCTTATAATTCACCCCTCCACTTT.

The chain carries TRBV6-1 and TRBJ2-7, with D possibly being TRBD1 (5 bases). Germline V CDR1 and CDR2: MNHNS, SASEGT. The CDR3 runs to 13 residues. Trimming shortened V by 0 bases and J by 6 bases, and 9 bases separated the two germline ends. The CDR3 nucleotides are TGTGCCAGCAGTGAAGCCCCAGGGTCCGAGCAGTACGTC. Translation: CASSEAPGSEQYV.

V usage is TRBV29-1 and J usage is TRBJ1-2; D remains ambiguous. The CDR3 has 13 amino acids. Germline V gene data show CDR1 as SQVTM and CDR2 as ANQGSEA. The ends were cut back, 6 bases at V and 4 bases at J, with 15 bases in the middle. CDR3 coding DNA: TGCAGCGTCGGGAGGCGCACGGGCTATGGCTACACCTTC. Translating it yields CSVGRRTGYGYTF.

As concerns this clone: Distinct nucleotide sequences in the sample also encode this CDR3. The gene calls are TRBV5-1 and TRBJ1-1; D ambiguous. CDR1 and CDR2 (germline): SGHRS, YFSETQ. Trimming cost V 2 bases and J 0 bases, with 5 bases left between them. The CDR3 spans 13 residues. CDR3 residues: CASSFTVNTEAFF. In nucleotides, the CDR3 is TGCGCCAGCAGCTTCACGGTGAACACTGAAGCTTTCTTT.

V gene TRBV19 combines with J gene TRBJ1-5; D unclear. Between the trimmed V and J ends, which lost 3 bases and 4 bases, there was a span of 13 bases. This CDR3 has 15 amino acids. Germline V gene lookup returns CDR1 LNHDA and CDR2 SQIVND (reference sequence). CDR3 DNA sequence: TGTGCCAGTAGTATCCACTCGACGGGGAATCAGCCCCAGCATTTT. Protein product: CASSIHSTGNQPQHF.

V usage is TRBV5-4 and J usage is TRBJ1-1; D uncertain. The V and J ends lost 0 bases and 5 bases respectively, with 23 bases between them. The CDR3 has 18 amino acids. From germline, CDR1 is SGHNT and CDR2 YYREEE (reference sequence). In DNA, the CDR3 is TGTGCCAGCAGCTTGGCCTATAGTGGCGGGCCCATCCCAACTGAAGCTTTCTTT. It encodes CASSLAYSGGPIPTEAFF.